This TCR beta chain emerged from a study of naive and memory T cell subsets (dated 2017 in TCRdb). Notes on the research overall: Sorted naive and memory T cell subsets from peripheral blood were analyzed in the study using a UMI-based, open-source pipeline for TCR alpha and beta sequencing. RNA was DNase-treated and reverse transcribed with TCR constant-region primers, mostly using SuperScript III. IgG serology results and the functional CMV T cell responses were in complete agreement.

Notes on this clonotype: The antigen it binds to is not known. No much larger clonotype is one base removed from it; base qualities were not supplied.

TCR alpha and beta chain libraries were amplified separately from the second PCR step onward. Donor CMV status was determined by IFNgamma production from CD4+ T cells after overnight stimulation of fresh PBMCs with CMV viral lysate. CD4 T cells were positively selected with Miltenyi beads, followed by positive selection of CD8 T cells from the CD4-negative fraction. Cells stained for CD3, CD4, CD8, CD45RA, CD27 and a live/dead dye were sorted on a BD Aria II into four subsets by CD45RA and CD27. A few healthy volunteers provided blood, and the blood of each volunteer was split into CD4 and CD8 T cells and then into four differentiation subsets. Approximately 130 ml of peripheral blood was drawn per donor, and PBMC were isolated by Ficoll-Paque PLUS density-gradient centrifugation. Sorted cells were lysed in RLT buffer, and RNA was extracted with a Qiagen RNeasy kit and stored at -80°C. The method was UMI-ligation and nested PCR. The beta constant-region primer was an equimolar mix of two oligonucleotides covering both TRBC1 and TRBC2. The ligated cDNA went through four rounds of PCR with nested alpha and beta constant-region primers together with the SP2 primer. A single-stranded oligonucleotide bearing the SP2 primer plus a 12-nucleotide UMI was ligated onto the 3' end of the cDNA by T4 RNA ligase 1. Incubation of the ligation reaction lasted roughly 20-25 hours at 16 degrees C. PCR2 was typically performed as a SYBR Green qPCR and was stopped at a predetermined threshold so that over-amplification was prevented. Apart from the first purification, every purification step used Agencourt AMPure XP magnetic beads. Libraries were quantified by Qubit and checked on a TapeStation, where a main peak was expected near 650 bp. The pooled libraries were sequenced on an Illumina MiSeq using v2 2x251 paired-end kits, which usually yielded roughly 1-2 million reads per sample. Each sample's library went into the pool at around 4 nM, and 5-7% PhiX was added to help with cluster recognition. The authors' pipeline ran thus. Using tag matching that tolerated one base-pair mismatch, Decombinator assigned V and J genes to FASTQ reads that had been processed by Demultiplexor. By using UMIs, Collapsinator corrected both sequencing errors and the frequency errors caused by PCR heterogeneity. CDR3Translator translated TCRs and extracted CDR3s from the conserved cysteine to the FGXG phenylalanine, flagging non-productive sequences. Repertoires were subsampled to equal numbers of UMI-defined TCRs before Gini, Shannon entropy and inverse Simpson indices were calculated. Within the linear range, a power law was fitted by maximum likelihood to the distributions of clonotype abundance. Similar UMI counts, unique TCR numbers and clonal distributions were obtained with the pipeline and with MIGEC on one naive CD8 sample. Repertoires were searched for approximately 7,000 CMV-associated CDR3 sequences compiled from VDJdb and a published dataset. The public reads were quality trimmed at Q25 with fastp and then assembled into clones with MiXCR by TCRdb, keeping productive beta chains. Rows with a matching CDR3 protein are joined into one entry that keeps the most common DNA and genes. The V and J calls reflect TCRdb's pipeline rather than the authors' work. Here the sample has some 110,000 distinct CDR3 sequences; 36% occur a single time. Jointly, the top ten make up more than 0.8% of the sample.

The research as a whole found: The abundance of TCRs followed a power law with an exponent that differed between naive and memory subsets yet stayed consistent across the three individuals. The repertoire findings for the naive and memory subsets could not be validated against a ground truth because none was available. Single alpha or beta chain sequences, rather than paired alpha/beta receptors, were used to define clonotypes. After error correction, over 90% of naive TCR sequences appeared only once, giving much steeper abundance distributions than memory subsets. In both CD4 and CD8 cells, the Gini index increased while Shannon and inverse Simpson diversity decreased from naive through CM, EM and EMRA. RNA-based TCR counts may be influenced by expression changes linked to T cell activation and differentiation.

Between the V and J ends, shortened by 5 bases and 5 bases respectively, the junction contains 12 bases. Spanning cysteine to phenylalanine, the CDR3 consists of 13 amino acids. The read is trimmed to its CDR3 DNA, 39 bases read in frame from base 1. CDR1 and CDR2, per the germline V gene, are MDHEN and SYDVKM. Input material: central memory CD4+ T cells from blood. According to the study, the label for this sample's cell subset or site signals: central memory, CD45RA- CD27+. Recombination joined TRBV28 with TRBJ2-5; the D gene is perhaps TRBD1, on 6 matching bases. The sequence derives from a human donor in good health. The nucleotide sequence is TGTGCCAGCAGTGCAACAGGGCGCGAGACCCAGTACTTC. Translated, it reads CASSATGRETQYF.